These 9 T cell receptor beta chains were sequenced from one sample in a study of prognosis after radiotherapy for stage I lung cancer. By two-round multiplex PCR, the TCR beta CDR3 was amplified from genomic DNA. Individual primers that were specific to each TRBV and TRBJ gene served in first-round PCR. TCRdb recomputed calls from the multiplex PCR reads with MiXCR, one row per CDR3 protein. The data show 20,000 to 25,000 distinct CDR3 sequences, about 40% seen once. This material consisted of PBMCs, taken before or after stereotactic body radiation therapy (not recorded which). The receptors were sampled from a donor over 45 with non-small cell lung cancer.

This sequence joins TRBV7-3 and TRBJ2-1, with D hard to call. Germline V gives CDR1 SGHTA, CDR2 FQGTGA. V was trimmed by 2 bases and J by 0 bases, leaving 11 bases between them. The CDR3 consists of 16 residues. This chain's CDR3 is CASSLGGVGSYNEQFF. CDR3 nucleotides: TGTGCCAGCAGCTTAGGTGGCGTGGGCTCCTACAATGAGCAGTTCTTC.

The chain combines TRBV15 with TRBJ2-1; 10 bases fit TRBD2. The germline gives CDR1 LNHNV, CDR2 YYDKDF (reference sequence). V lost 4 bases to trimming and J lost 7 bases; unmatched junction nucleotides: 10. This CDR3 region has 16 residues. As DNA, the CDR3 is TGTGCCACCAGCACCAAATTAGCGGGAGGCGGGAATGAGCAGTTCTTC. Its protein is CATSTKLAGGGNEQFF. Variable domain in full (rest from reference TRBV15 and TRBJ2-1): DAMVIQNPRYQVTQFGKPVTLSCSQTLNHNVMYWYQQKSSQAPKLLFHYYDKDFNNEADTPDNFQSRRPNTSFCFLDIRSPGLGDTAMYLCATSTKLAGGGNEQFFGPGTRLTVL.

The chain links TRBV12-3 or TRBV12-4 to TRBJ2-3; either TRBD1 or TRBD2 may supply D (5 bases each). Trimming took 5 bases from V and 2 from J, leaving 8 bases between them. The CDR3 runs 13 residues. The CDR3 coding sequence is TGTGCCAGCAGTAGAGGGACCACAGATACGCAGTATTTT. Its translation is CASSRGTTDTQYF.

This clonotype was recorded many times. V gene TRBV24-1 combines with J gene TRBJ2-3; 11 bases fit TRBD2. Germline-derived CDR1 and CDR2 are KGHDR and SFDVKD. There are 15 residues in the CDR3. Germline trimming cut 9 bases from V and 6 bases from J; bases unmatched to any gene: 10. CDR3 protein: CATSELAGVGDTQYF. Written as DNA, the CDR3 is TGTGCCACCTCCGAACTAGCGGGAGTTGGGGATACGCAGTATTTT.

The chain combines TRBV3-1 with TRBJ1-2; D unresolved. This CDR3 is built from 12 residues. CDR1 is LGHDT and CDR2 is YNNKEL in the germline V gene (reference sequence). V was clipped by 1 base and J by 7 bases, with 7 bases between them. The DNA for the CDR3 is TGTGCCAGCAGCCAAGGGGTCGGTGGCTACACCTTC. Translation gives CASSQGVGGYTF.

The sample holds a few counts of this clonotype. One end of the junction is discordant with germline, which a read error may explain. The CDR3 region is CASSPDRGETRYF. The DNA of the CDR3 is TGTGCCAGCAGTCCCGACAGGGGAGAGACCCGGTACTTC. This chain uses TRBV2 with TRBJ2-5, with TRBD1 matching over 8 bases. The germline V gene has CDR1 SNHLY and CDR2 FYNNEI. The CDR3 covers 13 residues.

This clonotype has only one observation. CDR3 region: CASSIPGRLTSGLNNEQFF. The CDR3 region has the DNA TGTGCCAGTAGTATACCCGGGAGATTAACTAGCGGACTAAACAATGAGCAGTTCTTC. V usage is TRBV19 and J usage is TRBJ2-1, with 8 bases identical to TRBD2. V trimming: 2 bases; J trimming: 5 bases; junction bases outside the gene matches: 17. The CDR3 is 19 residues long. Germline V gene lookup returns CDR1 LNHDA and CDR2 SQIVND (reference sequence).

A word on this clonotype: This likely reflects a read error, since a far larger clone is one base away. This chain links TRBV6-1 with TRBJ2-7; the D gene is possibly TRBD1 (6 bases). The V gene's germline CDR1 is MNHNS and CDR2 SASEGT. The CDR3 has 12 residues. CDR3 protein: CASRDNSYDQYF. CDR3 sequence (DNA): TGTGCCAGCCGGGACAACTCCTACGATCAGTACTTC.

The chain carries TRBV6-1 and TRBJ2-7; 10 bases agree with TRBD1. The germline V gene encodes CDR1 MNHNS and CDR2 SASEGT. J was trimmed by 1 base and V by 7 bases; bases with no gene match: 10. CDR3 length: 16 residues. The CDR3 coding sequence is TGTGCCAGCACCCTAGGAGTGGGACAGGGGTCCTACGAGCAGTACTTC. This sequence encodes CASTLGVGQGSYEQYF.